This entry describes one TCR beta chain. Its recognized antigen is unknown. The read gets to within 3 residues of the CDR3 end, and the germline J gene fills in the rest. These data come from a study of T cells in women clearing cervical HPV infection (dated by TCRdb to the late 2010s). Notes on the research overall: Cases were some 26 women with histologically confirmed HPV16-related CIN3 or worse, including 2 invasive cancers. Controls were under 30 women whose single incident HPV16 infection cleared within 12 months without precancer or cancer developing. Blood from cases was collected at the visit at which the lesion was first identified, whereas blood from controls was collected once infection was no longer detected. Among cases, blood sampling occurred a median of about 150 days after lesion detection, with an interquartile range of 90 to 200 days. Since only a few of the women had HLA typing available, the possibility that HLA type was acting as a confounder could not be ruled out. This exploratory proof-of-principle case-control study, nested within the Guanacaste HPV Natural History Study in Costa Rica, compared TCR repertoires among women with different cervical HPV16 outcomes. Cases and controls were matched on year of sample collection and on age within five years. A median age of roughly 33 years was observed in cases versus under 40 in controls, and no significant differences in baseline characteristics were found. The parent cohort enrolled approximately 9,200 women aged 18 or older in Guanacaste, Costa Rica, during about 1992 to 1994 and followed them for less than 9 years. Five blinded duplicates per group were added as quality controls, giving approximately 60 samples: around 50 participants and some ten replicates.

Reading from cysteine to phenylalanine, the CDR3 counts 12 amino acids. The DNA covers only part of the CDR3, 27 bases in frame from base 1. CDR1 and CDR2 were assigned from the germline V gene as SQVTM and ANQGSEA. V sheds 5 bases and J sheds 4 bases, leaving 11 bases between their ends. The full study reports these points: Random forest classifiers that combined richness and V gene abundances separated cases from controls with an estimated AUC of about 0.8. Significantly higher TCR repertoire richness was observed in CIN3+ cases than in controls across sequencing depths, whereas no difference in evenness was found. Because the number of T cells per sample was unknown, the richness differences could reflect varying T-cell content rather than repertoire biology. The cross-sectional design could not show whether the associations came before the infection or were a result of it, and neither effector/memory subsets nor HPV-specific T cells were isolated. TRBV6-7 relative abundance was lower in cases than in controls (roughly 0.12% versus 0.15%; Bonferroni P = 0.0008).

Every participant had a single incident cervical HPV16 infection, and prevalent HPV16 infections were excluded. Cervical HPV DNA was detected by MY09/MY11 PCR, and genotyping was performed by dot-blot hybridization. Under 19 mL of heparinized blood were centrifuged, and the buffy coat was aliquoted, frozen at -30°C, then stored at -80°C. QIAGEN kits were used to extract genomic DNA from buffy coat specimens. Using the immunoSEQ assay, multiplex PCR amplified TCR beta CDR3 regions from an average of around 1,300 ng of genomic DNA per sample. The assay corrected primer bias using a complete synthetic TCR repertoire to establish an amplification baseline. Amplicons were sequenced on the Illumina platform. On the study's bioinformatics: Sequences were error-corrected by clustering with frequency ratios and a modified nearest-neighbor algorithm, then analyzed in the immunoSEQ Analyzer with IMGT gene definitions. At each rarefaction depth, TCR richness and evenness were averaged across 20 rarefaction repeats, and samples with fewer sequences than that depth were excluded. Wilcoxon rank sum tests with FDR correction were used to compare V, D and J gene relative abundances between the groups. In the blinded duplicates, the intraclass correlation was over 95% for TCR richness and averaged about 80% across 60 to 70 gene segments. Sourced from immuneACCESS, this table was stored by TCRdb with only in-frame sequences that have V and J called. A share of the clones is absent; for the studies checked, an unresolved V gene accounts for under half, and the remainder has no known explanation. The V and J calls and clone size come from that table; D and trimming were worked out from the DNA. The sample table holds 35,000 to 45,000 clones. Around 1.3% of the sample rests with the top ten.

The clonotype was recovered from a woman between 18 and 70 years old with a cervical HPV16 infection that either progressed to CIN3+ or cleared (not recorded which). Sequenced input: blood buffy coat. This chain is built from TRBV29-1 and TRBJ1-1, with the D gene call left open. The CDR3 bases that were read are TGCAGCGTTTCAAAAGTCGGCACTGAA. This yields the protein CSVSKVGTE. The full CDR3 sequence reads CSVSKVGTEAFF.